A single sample is the source of the 32 T cell receptor beta chains below, sequenced in a study of blood T cell repertoires in COVID-19. The assay was immunoSEQ multiplex PCR, and TCRdb's table has in-frame clones only and misses some. The sample records 100,000 or so clones, approximately 80% being singletons. The sequencing input was peripheral blood. All receptors derive from a man aged 50 or older with active or convalescent COVID-19.

This chain uses TRBV2 with TRBJ2-1; 10 nucleotides agree with TRBD2. J lost 9 bases, V lost 6 bases, and 8 bases had no gene match. The length of the CDR3 is 14 residues. Germline CDR1 is SNHLY and CDR2 is FYNNEI. CDR3 coding DNA: TGTGCCAGCAGCCTAGCGGGAGCCCTTATTGAGCAGTTCTTC. This gives the protein CASSLAGALIEQFF.

V gene TRBV2 combines with J gene TRBJ1-2, with TRBD1 matching over 11 bases. This CDR3 spans 16 amino acids. Germline trimming cut 8 bases from V and 0 bases from J; bases unmatched to any gene: 8. CDR1 is SNHLY, CDR2 FYNNEI, per germline. The CDR3, as DNA: TGTGCCAGCGTCAAAGGGACAGGGGGTACTAACTATGGCTACACCTTC. Translated, it gives CASVKGTGGTNYGYTF.

The gene calls are TRBV30 and TRBJ1-2; D is perhaps TRBD1 (5 bases). The CDR3 runs 14 residues. V lost 7 bases to trimming and J lost 4 bases, with 19 bases between them. Germline CDR1 reads GTSNPN; CDR2 reads SVGIG (reference sequence). The CDR3 DNA reads as TGTGCCTCGCCATCCCGGGGGGGGTTCTATGGCTACACCTTC. It translates to CASPSRGGFYGYTF.

This clone has just one count. CDR3 nucleotide sequence: TGTGCCAGCAGCCCGGGGGGGCAGGGGACTGAGCAGTTCTTC. Translated, it gives CASSPGGQGTEQFF. The rearrangement links TRBV11-3 to TRBJ2-1; 8 nucleotides agree with TRBD2. CDR3 length: 14 residues. Germline V gene sequence: CDR1 SGHNT, CDR2 YENEEA. The J segment lost 9 bases and the V segment lost 5 bases, leaving 9 bases of the junction unmatched.

This chain links TRBV19 with TRBJ2-3, with 9 bases identical to TRBD2. CDR3 length: 19 residues. Germline V gene data show CDR1 as LNHDA and CDR2 as SQIVND (reference sequence). With 2 bases clipped from V and 3 bases from J, the junction kept 15 bases outside the gene matches. The CDR3, as DNA: TGTGCCAGTAGTATAAGGCGACTAGCGGTCCTAAGGGGGACAGATACGCAGTATTTT. Translated: CASSIRRLAVLRGTDTQYF.

The chain is built from TRBV19 and TRBJ2-2; D is possibly TRBD1 (6 bases). V was cut by 6 bases and J by 2 bases, with 16 bases left in between. The CDR3 totals 16 residues. The germline V gene encodes CDR1 LNHDA and CDR2 SQIVND (reference sequence). The DNA of the CDR3 is TGTGCCAGTAGCCTCTCGGGACAAACCAACACCGGGGAGCTGTTTTTT. It codes for CASSLSGQTNTGELFF.

The chain recombines TRBV7-9 with TRBJ2-3; 9 bases line up with TRBD2. V lost 7 bases, J lost 5 bases, and 10 bases stayed unmatched. CDR1 SEHNR and CDR2 FQNEAQ come from the germline V gene (reference sequence). The CDR3 length is 15 residues. In DNA, the CDR3 is TGTGCCAGCACCGACCAGGGAGCGGGGGGAGATACGCAGTATTTT. Translation gives CASTDQGAGGDTQYF.

This clone was counted between two and nine times. The chain combines TRBV5-1 with TRBJ1-6; D possibly corresponds to TRBD1 (5 bases). Germline V gene lookup returns CDR1 SGHRS and CDR2 YFSETQ. The CDR3 sequence is 12 residues long. Trimming pared 4 bases from V and 12 bases from J, leaving 11 bases between. CDR3 region: CASSPGGGPLHF. CDR3 nucleotide sequence: TGCGCCAGCAGCCCTGGGGGGGGACCCCTCCACTTT.

This clone was seen a single time. V and J are TRBV18 and TRBJ2-5; 8 nucleotides align to TRBD1. The CDR3 is made up of 13 amino acids. The germline V gene has CDR1 KGHSH and CDR2 LQKENI. Germline trimming cut 5 bases from V and 4 bases from J; bases unmatched to any gene: 3. In DNA form, the CDR3 reads TGTGCCAGCTCAGCCGGGACAGGAGAGACCCAGTACTTC. Translated: CASSAGTGETQYF.

This clone came up once. This chain links TRBV19 with TRBJ1-1, with no clear D. The CDR3 covers 14 residues. Germline lookup yields CDR1 LNHDA and CDR2 SQIVND (reference sequence). V lost 10 bases to trimming and J lost 0 bases, with 15 bases between them. The CDR3 nucleotides read TGTGCCACCCACCCCCGGGAAATGAACACTGAAGCTTTCTTT. This codes for CATHPREMNTEAFF.

The rearrangement joins TRBV24-1 to TRBJ1-1, with TRBD1 identical over 7 bases. Germline loops: CDR1 KGHDR, CDR2 SFDVKD. The CDR3 contains 16 residues. V trimming: 3 bases; J trimming: 1 base; junction bases outside the gene matches: 7. The CDR3 reads CATSDSRGTENTEAFF. The CDR3 bases are TGTGCCACCAGTGATAGCCGCGGGACAGAGAACACTGAAGCTTTCTTT.

This clone has more than one count but fewer than ten. The V call is TRBV30, the J call TRBJ2-7; TRBD2 might be the D (6 bases). The CDR3 runs 15 residues. The germline V and J ends were trimmed by 0 bases and 2 bases, with 14 bases remaining between them. Germline V CDR1 and CDR2: GTSNPN, SVGIG (reference sequence). The CDR3 sequence: CAWSVGGSGAYEQYF. In DNA form, the CDR3 reads TGTGCCTGGAGTGTAGGAGGGAGCGGTGCCTACGAGCAGTACTTC.

The V and J genes are TRBV2 and TRBJ2-3, with D unresolved. CDR3 size: 15 residues. V was shortened by 2 bases and J by 4 bases, with 13 bases between the two germline ends. Germline CDR1 SNHLY, CDR2 FYNNEI. This chain's CDR3 is CASSENSGTADTQYF. The CDR3 DNA reads as TGTGCCAGCAGTGAAAATTCAGGAACCGCAGATACGCAGTATTTT.

The chain joins TRBV7-2 to TRBJ2-2; no clear D gene. Trimming stripped 1 base from V and 7 bases from J, with 4 bases between. This CDR3 is built from 12 residues. Germline V gene data show CDR1 as SGHTA and CDR2 as FQGNSA. For the CDR3, the DNA is TGTGCCAGCAGCTTAGGTCTCGGGGAGCTGTTTTTT. It encodes CASSLGLGELFF.

The CDR3 is CASSVTPLTSVRTSYNEQFF. The CDR3 nucleotides are TGTGCCAGCAGCGTAACCCCCCTGACTAGCGTTCGCACCTCCTACAATGAGCAGTTCTTC. J is TRBJ2-1 and V is TRBV9; 8 bases are shared with TRBD2. Unmatched junction bases numbered 15, after V lost 1 base and J lost 0 bases. CDR1 is SGDLS, CDR2 YYNGEE, per germline. The CDR3 is 20 residues long.

This rearrangement joins TRBV5-1 to TRBJ2-2, with D unresolved. This CDR3 is built from 14 residues. Germline CDR1 and CDR2: SGHRS and YFSETQ. Trimming removed 2 bases from V and 2 bases from J, with 7 bases in between. The CDR3 sequence: CASSFPSNTGELFF. CDR3 coding DNA: TGCGCCAGCAGCTTTCCGAGCAACACCGGGGAGCTGTTTTTT.

The CDR3 loop reads CASRYTGDRDLHGYTF. CDR3 coding DNA: TGTGCCAGCAGATACACGGGGGACAGGGATTTACATGGCTACACCTTC. This chain connects TRBV3-1 (or the pseudogene TRBV3-2) to TRBJ1-2; TRBD1 matches at 9 bases. The CDR3 loop spans 16 amino acids. Germline CDR1 LGHDT, CDR2 YNNKEL (reference sequence). V lost 6 bases to trimming and J lost 6 bases; unmatched junction nucleotides: 14.

In its sample, this clone was seen once. The J gene is TRBJ1-4, the V gene TRBV5-1; D is unclear. Germline V gene data show CDR1 as SGHRS and CDR2 as YFSETQ. This CDR3 is 14 amino acids long. The V end was cut by 2 bases, the J end by 5 bases, with 10 bases between. The CDR3 here is CASSFSGENEKLFF. The CDR3 DNA reads as TGCGCCAGCAGCTTTTCGGGTGAGAATGAAAAACTGTTTTTT.

This chain connects TRBV6-5 to TRBJ1-2; 9 bases match TRBD1. The CDR3 covers 15 residues. J was trimmed by 5 bases and V by 5 bases; bases with no gene match: 9. Germline lookup yields CDR1 MNHEY and CDR2 SVGAGI. The CDR3 bases are TGTGCCAGCAGTCAGCCTCCGGGACAGGGATATGGCTACACCTTC. Amino acids: CASSQPPGQGYGYTF.

This chain connects TRBV19 to TRBJ2-1; D may be TRBD2 (6 bases). Germline-derived CDR1 and CDR2 are LNHDA and SQIVND (reference sequence). V was cut by 6 bases and J by 4 bases, with 19 bases left in between. This CDR3 contains 16 residues. Here the CDR3 DNA reads TGTGCCAGTAGCGCCGGGCGGGGCAGCTGGTACAATGAGCAGTTCTTC. Its translation: CASSAGRGSWYNEQFF.

The CDR3 DNA is TGTGCCAGTGTCGGGTGGTCGACCAAAAACATTCAGTACTTC. This translates into CASVGWSTKNIQYF. V usage is TRBV6-5 and J usage is TRBJ2-4; D is uncertain. CDR3 length equals 14 residues. Trimming shortened V by 9 bases and J by 2 bases, and 14 bases separated the two germline ends. Germline values: CDR1 MNHEY, CDR2 SVGAGI.

A remark on this clone: Other DNA sequences in the same sample also yield this CDR3. The chain has TRBV3-1 (or the pseudogene TRBV3-2) and TRBJ2-7, with 12 positions matching TRBD2. The CDR3 sequence is 14 residues long. V trimming: 4 bases; J trimming: 4 bases; junction bases outside the gene matches: 2. Germline loops: CDR1 LGHDT, CDR2 YNNKEL (reference sequence). The CDR3 loop is CASSPGTSGYEQYF. As DNA, the CDR3 is TGTGCCAGCAGCCCCGGGACTAGCGGGTACGAGCAGTACTTC.

Ten or more counts support this clone. The chain links TRBV10-1 to TRBJ1-1, with D unresolved. V was shortened by 4 bases and J by 6 bases, with 18 bases between the two germline ends. Germline-derived CDR1 and CDR2 are WNHNN and SYGVQD (reference sequence). This CDR3 is built from 15 residues. CDR3 in amino acids: CASSGLGEGLPEAFF. CDR3 sequence (DNA): TGCGCCAGCAGTGGCCTTGGGGAGGGCCTCCCTGAAGCTTTCTTT.

This chain uses TRBV28 with TRBJ2-1; 10 bases align to TRBD2. Germline CDR1 reads MDHEN; CDR2 reads SYDVKM. Trimming at V came to 4 bases and at J to 7 bases, leaving 10 bases not matched to a gene. CDR3 length: 16 amino acids. CDR3 amino acids: CASSSPSGSGKNEQFF. CDR3 DNA sequence: TGTGCCAGCAGTTCACCTAGCGGGAGTGGGAAGAATGAGCAGTTCTTC.

The chain carries TRBV7-8 and TRBJ2-7, with 8 bases identical to TRBD2. The germline gives CDR1 SGHVS, CDR2 FQNEAQ. The V and J ends lost 0 bases and 6 bases, in that order; junction bases with no gene match: 4. This CDR3 is 14 amino acids long. CDR3 in DNA: TGTGCCAGCAGCTTAGCTGGGACTAGTAGCGAGCAGTACTTC. It is translated as CASSLAGTSSEQYF.

This clone was counted once. The CDR3 here is CASSFEAASNYGYTF. CDR3 DNA sequence: TGCGCCAGCAGCTTCGAGGCGGCAAGTAACTATGGCTACACCTTC. The chain employs TRBV5-1 and TRBJ1-2; D not resolved. The CDR3 totals 15 residues. The V end was cut by 2 bases, the J end by 1 base, with 12 bases between. Germline assignment: CDR1 SGHRS and CDR2 YFSETQ.

The genes are TRBV11-2 and TRBJ1-3; unclear D gene. With 3 bases removed from V and 2 bases from J, the gap between germline ends came to 8 bases. The CDR3 contains 14 residues. Germline CDR1 is SGHAT and CDR2 is FQNNGV. CDR3: CASSFFPAGNTIYF. CDR3 sequence (DNA): TGTGCCAGCAGCTTTTTCCCCGCTGGAAACACCATATATTTT.

The chain combines TRBV5-1 with TRBJ1-2, with D maybe TRBD1 (6 bases). Germline V gene sequence: CDR1 SGHRS, CDR2 YFSETQ. CDR3 length: 15 residues. V was shortened by 5 bases and J by 5 bases, with 19 bases between the two germline ends. CDR3 in DNA: TGCGCCAGCAGGGGAGTGTCAGGGGAGACTTATGGCTACACCTTC. This translates into CASRGVSGETYGYTF.

The CDR3 DNA is TGTGCCACCAGTGATGCTAGAAGTCAGTTCTTC. This sequence encodes CATSDARSQFF. This chain connects TRBV24-1 to TRBJ2-1; D unclear. The CDR3 is 11 amino acids. Deletions cut 3 bases from V and 13 bases from J, with 9 bases between. Germline loops: CDR1 KGHDR, CDR2 SFDVKD.

The gene calls are TRBV9 and TRBJ2-7, with TRBD1 identical over 8 bases. Germline assignment: CDR1 SGDLS and CDR2 YYNGEE. The CDR3 loop spans 16 amino acids. V was clipped by 0 bases and J by 3 bases; unmatched bases: 8. The CDR3 region has the DNA TGTGCCAGCAGCGTAGCCCCAGGGGGCGGGCTCTACGAGCAGTACTTC. Translating gives CASSVAPGGGLYEQYF. Using reference TRBV9 and TRBJ2-7 for the parts outside the CDR3, the full variable domain is DSGVTQTPKHLITATGQRVTLRCSPRSGDLSVYWYQQSLDQGLQFLIQYYNGEERAKGNILERFSAQQFPDLHSELNLSSLELGDSALYFCASSVAPGGGLYEQYFGPGTRLTVT.

The chain links TRBV6-5 to TRBJ2-3; 7 bases align to TRBD1. The CDR3 runs 14 residues. V was pared by 2 bases and J by 8 bases, with 7 bases of the junction left unmatched. Germline V gives CDR1 MNHEY, CDR2 SVGAGI. CDR3 DNA: TGTGCCAGCAGTTACAGTACAGGGGCTGGTACGCAGTATTTT. Its protein is CASSYSTGAGTQYF.

The rearrangement joins TRBV3-1 (or the pseudogene TRBV3-2) to TRBJ2-1; TRBD2 matches at 8 bases. Germline loops: CDR1 LGHDT, CDR2 YNNKEL (reference sequence). The length of the CDR3 is 16 residues. V was pared by 1 base and J by 1 base, with 3 bases of the junction left unmatched. The CDR3: CASSQASGGSYNEQFF. In nucleotides, the CDR3 is TGTGCCAGCAGCCAAGCAAGCGGGGGATCCTACAATGAGCAGTTCTTC.